A selection of T cell receptor beta chains follows, all from one sample in a study of blood T cell repertoires in COVID-19. Some clones are missing from TCRdb's copy, which holds only in-frame ones; the method was immunoSEQ multiplex PCR. The table shows 70,000 to 85,000 clones, with around 93% occurring only once. Sequenced sample: peripheral blood. Receptor source: a woman aged 60 to 75 with active COVID-19. The CDR3 runs from the conserved cysteine through the conserved F or W. D genes are given only for firm matches. Clone size appears in some rows only: once, few, many, or a class for an expanded clone.

V	size	J	length	D	CDR3	DNA
TRBV30	NA	TRBJ1-1	13	NA	CAWSPREDTEAFF	TGTGCCTGGAGTCCCAGGGAGGATACTGAAGCTTTCTTT
TRBV7-9	NA	TRBJ1-1	15	TRBD1	CASSSTGTGNTEAFF	TGTGCCAGCAGCTCCACCGGGACAGGGAACACTGAAGCTTTCTTT
TRBV5-4	NA	TRBJ2-5	16	TRBD2	CASSNKALAGGETQYF	TGTGCCAGCAGCAACAAGGCACTAGCGGGAGGAGAGACCCAGTACTTC
TRBV28	NA	TRBJ1-2	11	NA	CASSRNYGYTF	TGTGCCAGCAGCCGGAACTATGGCTACACCTTC
TRBV5-1	NA	TRBJ1-2	14	TRBD1	CASSLTGGRYGYTF	TGCGCCAGCAGCTTGACAGGGGGCCGCTATGGCTACACCTTC
TRBV2	NA	TRBJ2-3	13	TRBD1	CASRTGGSDTQYF	TGTGCCAGCAGGACAGGGGGCTCAGATACGCAGTATTTT
TRBV29-1	NA	TRBJ1-3	12	NA	CSVQISGNTIYF	TGCAGCGTCCAGATCTCTGGAAACACCATATATTTT
TRBV5-1	NA	TRBJ2-3	17	TRBD2	CASSLWGDASGSDTQYF	TGCGCCAGCAGCTTGTGGGGAGATGCTAGCGGGAGTGATACGCAGTATTTT
TRBV27	NA	TRBJ2-1	15	TRBD2	CASRAGLAANNEQFF	TGTGCCAGCAGGGCGGGACTAGCGGCAAACAATGAGCAGTTCTTC
TRBV2	NA	TRBJ2-7	15	TRBD1	CASRATGTGGDEQYF	TGTGCCAGCAGAGCGACCGGGACAGGGGGAGACGAGCAGTACTTC
TRBV6-5	NA	TRBJ2-5	14	NA	CASRWGVGQETQYF	TGTGCCAGCAGGTGGGGGGTCGGGCAAGAGACCCAGTACTTC
TRBV19	NA	TRBJ2-1	15	TRBD2	CASSITSGRGSEQFF	TGTGCCAGTAGTATAACGAGCGGGAGAGGAAGTGAGCAGTTCTTC
TRBV18	NA	TRBJ2-1	15	NA	CASSPPLGVTHEQFF	TGTGCCAGCTCACCACCCCTCGGGGTTACCCATGAGCAGTTCTTC
TRBV7-2	NA	TRBJ2-1	17	TRBD2	CASSSQYGRTFYNEQFF	TGTGCCAGCAGCTCCCAATACGGGAGGACCTTCTACAATGAGCAGTTCTTC
TRBV5-6	NA	TRBJ2-1	16	TRBD2	CASSLAGLAVDNEQFF	TGTGCCAGCAGCTTGGCGGGACTAGCTGTCGACAATGAGCAGTTCTTC
TRBV18	NA	TRBJ2-7	15	TRBD1	CASSDLGTGNYEQYF	TGTGCCAGCTCAGATCTAGGGACAGGGAACTACGAGCAGTACTTC
TRBV7-8	NA	TRBJ2-7	15	NA	CASSLVRDISYEQYF	TGTGCCAGCAGCTTAGTACGGGACATCTCCTACGAGCAGTACTTC
TRBV20-1	NA	TRBJ1-2	15	NA	CSASGGGRGNYGYTF	TGCAGTGCCAGTGGAGGGGGAAGGGGAAACTATGGCTACACCTTC
TRBV10-3	NA	TRBJ2-2	18	NA	CVIRESSSSGVGTGELFF	TGTGTCATCAGAGAATCTAGCTCCTCTGGCGTCGGCACCGGGGAGCTGTTTTTT
TRBV11-2	NA	TRBJ2-7	16	TRBD2	CASSLVIGTNTYEQYF	TGTGCCAGCAGCTTAGTAATCGGGACTAACACCTACGAGCAGTACTTC
TRBV6-5	NA	TRBJ1-2	15	TRBD1	CASRKQGSAEYGYTF	TGTGCCAGCAGGAAACAGGGGTCGGCGGAGTATGGCTACACCTTC
TRBV18	NA	TRBJ2-7	14	NA	CASSPRGPSYEQYF	TGTGCCAGCTCACCGCGGGGACCCTCCTACGAGCAGTACTTC
TRBV10-3	NA	TRBJ2-7	18	TRBD2	CAISETGWGAGNSYEQYF	TGTGCCATCAGTGAGACCGGGTGGGGAGCGGGAAACTCCTACGAGCAGTACTTC
TRBV6-5	once	TRBJ2-2	14	NA	CASDIDIWTGELFF	TGTGCCAGCGACATTGACATATGGACCGGGGAGCTGTTTTTT
TRBV12-3/TRBV12-4	NA	TRBJ2-6	13	NA	CASSPAGANVLTF	TGTGCCAGCAGCCCCGCTGGGGCCAACGTCCTGACTTTC
TRBV25-1	few	TRBJ1-6	16	TRBD1	CASRPQGLWGNSPLHF	TGTGCCAGCAGGCCACAGGGGCTGTGGGGTAATTCACCCCTCCACTTT
TRBV20-1	NA	TRBJ2-1	15	TRBD2	CSASSASGISGEQFF	TGCAGTGCTAGTTCGGCTAGCGGGATCTCGGGTGAGCAGTTCTTC
TRBV30	NA	TRBJ2-5	16	TRBD1	CAWSPRTGGPQETQYF	TGTGCCTGGAGTCCCCGGACAGGGGGGCCCCAAGAGACCCAGTACTTC
TRBV3-1/TRBV3-2	NA	TRBJ1-4	14	NA	CASSHPGRDEKLFF	TGTGCCAGCAGCCATCCCGGCAGGGATGAAAAACTGTTTTTT
TRBV19	NA	TRBJ2-7	16	TRBD2	CASSRGGGGGSYEQYF	TGTGCCAGTAGCCGCGGGGGGGGCGGTGGCTCCTACGAGCAGTACTTC
TRBV4-2	NA	TRBJ1-4	15	TRBD1	CASSPGQGNNEKLFF	TGTGCCAGCAGCCCCGGACAGGGGAATAATGAAAAACTGTTTTTT
TRBV27	NA	TRBJ1-6	15	TRBD1	CASRTGGIYNSPLHF	TGTGCCAGCAGGACAGGGGGCATTTATAATTCACCCCTCCACTTT
TRBV27	NA	TRBJ1-1	15	NA	CASSLFSGLNTEAFF	TGTGCCAGCAGTTTATTCTCCGGGTTGAACACTGAAGCTTTCTTT
TRBV6-5	NA	TRBJ1-5	16	NA	CASSYSQAASNQPQHF	TGTGCCAGCAGTTACTCACAGGCCGCAAGCAATCAGCCCCAGCATTTT
TRBV5-1	NA	TRBJ2-1	13	NA	CASSFGTLGEQFF	TGCGCCAGCAGCTTCGGGACTCTGGGTGAGCAGTTCTTC
TRBV7-9	NA	TRBJ1-1	16	TRBD1	CASSLDPQGVFTEAFF	TGTGCCAGCAGCTTAGACCCTCAGGGGGTTTTTACTGAAGCTTTCTTT
TRBV30	NA	TRBJ2-7	13	NA	CALGTPRPYEQYF	TGTGCCTTAGGGACACCCCGGCCCTACGAGCAGTACTTC
TRBV5-6	few	TRBJ1-2	15	NA	CASSQTPTGAYGYTF	TGTGCCAGCAGCCAGACGCCGACAGGAGCCTATGGCTACACCTTC
TRBV19	NA	TRBJ2-6	14	NA	CASSIAAGANVLTF	TGTGCCAGTAGTATAGCGGCTGGGGCCAACGTCCTGACTTTC
TRBV7-9	NA	TRBJ2-5	15	NA	CASSLLPGLLETQYF	TGTGCCAGCAGCTTACTTCCGGGTCTTTTGGAGACCCAGTACTTC
TRBV15	NA	TRBJ1-2	15	NA	CATSPRRGDVNGYTF	TGTGCCACCAGCCCCCGTCGGGGAGACGTGAATGGCTACACCTTC
TRBV5-1	NA	TRBJ1-4	16	NA	CASSLVMGAGNEKLFF	TGCGCCAGCAGCTTGGTGATGGGGGCGGGCAATGAAAAACTGTTTTTT
TRBV2	NA	TRBJ2-7	14	NA	CASTVQGSKYEQYF	TGTGCCAGCACCGTACAGGGCTCGAAATACGAGCAGTACTTC
TRBV6-5	NA	TRBJ2-7	13	TRBD2	CASIGRGPYEQYF	TGTGCCAGCATCGGGAGGGGACCCTACGAGCAGTACTTC
TRBV5-4	NA	TRBJ2-2	16	NA	CASSLGGHYLPGELFF	TGTGCCAGCAGCTTGGGGGGACACTACCTCCCCGGGGAGCTGTTTTTT
TRBV5-5	once	TRBJ2-3	14	NA	CASSTGDSTDTQYF	TGTGCCAGCAGCACGGGGGACAGCACAGATACGCAGTATTTT
TRBV11-2	NA	TRBJ2-7	15	NA	CASSLVRDTIYEQYF	TGTGCCAGCAGCTTAGTTCGGGACACGATATACGAGCAGTACTTC
TRBV5-5	NA	TRBJ1-3	15	NA	CASSLPGTTGNTIYF	TGTGCCAGCAGCTTACCCGGGACAACTGGAAACACCATATATTTT
TRBV11-2	NA	TRBJ2-5	17	TRBD2	CASSFGLASGRQETQYF	TGTGCCAGCAGCTTCGGCCTGGCTAGCGGGAGGCAAGAGACCCAGTACTTC
TRBV19	NA	TRBJ2-3	15	TRBD2	CASSLAGAGGDTQYF	TGTGCCAGTAGCCTAGCGGGCGCGGGCGGGGATACGCAGTATTTT
TRBV28	NA	TRBJ1-2	16	TRBD1	CASSSPTGARGYGYTF	TGTGCCAGCAGTTCACCTACAGGGGCTCGAGGCTATGGCTACACCTTC
TRBV7-6	NA	TRBJ2-3	14	NA	CASSLRGATDTQYF	TGTGCCAGCAGCTTACGCGGGGCCACAGATACGCAGTATTTT
TRBV9	NA	TRBJ2-1	16	TRBD2	CASSVGLASSYNEQFF	TGTGCCAGCAGCGTGGGACTAGCAAGCTCCTACAATGAGCAGTTCTTC
TRBV7-8	NA	TRBJ2-3	14	NA	CASSLVQATDTQYF	TGTGCCAGCAGCTTAGTACAGGCCACAGATACGCAGTATTTT